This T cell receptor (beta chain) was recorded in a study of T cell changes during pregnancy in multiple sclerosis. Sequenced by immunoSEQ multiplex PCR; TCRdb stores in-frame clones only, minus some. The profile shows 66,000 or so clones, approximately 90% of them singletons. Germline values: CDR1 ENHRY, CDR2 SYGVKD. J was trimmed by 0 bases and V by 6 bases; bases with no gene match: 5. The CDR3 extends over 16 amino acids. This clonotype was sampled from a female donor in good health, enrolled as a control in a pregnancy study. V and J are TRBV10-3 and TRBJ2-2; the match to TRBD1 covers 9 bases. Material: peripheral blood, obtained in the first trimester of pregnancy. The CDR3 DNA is TGTGCCATCAGCGGGACAGGGTTCGCGAACACCGGGGAGCTGTTTTTT. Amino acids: CAISGTGFANTGELFF.